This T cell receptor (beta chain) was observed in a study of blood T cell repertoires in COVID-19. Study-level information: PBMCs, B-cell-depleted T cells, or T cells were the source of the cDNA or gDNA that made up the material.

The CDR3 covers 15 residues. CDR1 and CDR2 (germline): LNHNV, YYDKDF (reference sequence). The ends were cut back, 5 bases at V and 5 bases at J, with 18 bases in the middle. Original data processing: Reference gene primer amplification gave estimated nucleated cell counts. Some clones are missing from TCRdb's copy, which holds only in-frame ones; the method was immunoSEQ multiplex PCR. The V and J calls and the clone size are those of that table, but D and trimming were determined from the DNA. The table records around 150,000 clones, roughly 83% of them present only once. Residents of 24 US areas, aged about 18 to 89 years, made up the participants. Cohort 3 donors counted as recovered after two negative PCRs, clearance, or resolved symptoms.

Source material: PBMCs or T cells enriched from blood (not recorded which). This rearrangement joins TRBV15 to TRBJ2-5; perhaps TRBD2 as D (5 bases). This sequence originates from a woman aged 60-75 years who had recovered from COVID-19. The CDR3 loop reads CATSRRTARGETQYF. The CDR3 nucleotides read TGTGCCACCAGCCGACGGACGGCAAGAGGGGAGACCCAGTACTTC.